Each of the 26 T cell receptor beta chains below was sequenced from the same sample in a study of shared clonotypes between healthy human individuals. Generated by immunoSEQ multiplex PCR, the TCRdb table keeps only in-frame clones and is missing some. Found here are some 530,000 clones, 81% of them singletons; the top ten hold more than 9.5%. Source material: PBMCs. The source of these receptors is a woman aged 40 to 50 in good health. Some clones in this sample may be carry-over from other donors' samples.

This sequence joins TRBV18 and TRBJ1-1, with TRBD1 identical over 7 bases. CDR1 is KGHSH, CDR2 LQKENI, per germline. The CDR3 runs 15 residues. The V segment lost 0 bases and the J segment 4 bases; nucleotides outside the gene matches: 5. CDR3 residues: CASSPPGRGATEAFF. The CDR3 bases are TGTGCCAGCTCACCACCGGGCAGGGGGGCCACTGAAGCTTTCTTT.

The CDR3 DNA is TGTGCCAGCAGCTGGCGGGGGGCTTACAATGAGCAGTTCTTC. It translates to CASSWRGAYNEQFF. The chain uses TRBV6-5 and TRBJ2-1, with 8 positions matching TRBD2. CDR1 and CDR2 from the germline V gene are MNHEY and SVGAGI. This CDR3 is 14 amino acids long. V was pared by 6 bases and J by 4 bases, with 5 bases of the junction left unmatched.

The chain combines TRBV6-1 with TRBJ2-7; 7 positions match TRBD1. The V gene end was trimmed by 5 bases and the J gene end by 0 bases; junction bases not matched to a gene: 7. The CDR3 loop spans 15 amino acids. Per the germline V gene, CDR1 is MNHNS and CDR2 is SASEGT. CDR3 nucleotide sequence: TGTGCCAGCAGTCCCCGGACAGGCATCTCCTACGAGCAGTACTTC. This gives the protein CASSPRTGISYEQYF.

V usage is TRBV4-1 and J usage is TRBJ1-4; D not resolved. The V gene's germline CDR1 is MGHRA and CDR2 YSYEKL. Trimming took 4 bases from V and 4 from J, leaving 16 bases between them. The CDR3 loop spans 16 amino acids. The CDR3 DNA reads as TGCGCCAGCAGCCTCCCGGCGGGGATATATAATGAAAAACTGTTTTTT. Amino acids: CASSLPAGIYNEKLFF.

V usage is TRBV2 and J usage is TRBJ2-7, with 10 bases identical to TRBD1. V shed 7 bases, J shed 7 bases, and the junction held 16 bases outside the gene matches. From germline, CDR1 is SNHLY and CDR2 FYNNEI. CDR3 length equals 16 residues. Written as DNA, the CDR3 is TGTGCCAGCAAGTTAGCACTCGGGACAGGGGTAGGGGAGCAGTACTTC. Translating it yields CASKLALGTGVGEQYF. The variable domain in full, completed from reference TRBV2 and TRBJ2-7, reads EPEVTQTPSHQVTQMGQEVILRCVPISNHLYFYWYRQILGQKVEFLVSFYNNEISEKSEIFDDQFSVERPDGSNFTLKIRSTKLEDSAMYFCASKLALGTGVGEQYFGPGTRLTVT.

This clone was observed once. Different DNA sequences within this sample yield the same CDR3. V and J are TRBV7-3 and TRBJ2-1; 8 bases line up with TRBD2. This CDR3 comprises 15 residues. V gave up 2 bases and J gave up 2 bases; unmatched junction bases: 2. The germline V gene encodes CDR1 SGHTA and CDR2 FQGTGA. CDR3 residues: CASSLAGGPYNEQFF. The CDR3 nucleotides are TGTGCCAGCAGCTTAGCGGGAGGCCCCTACAATGAGCAGTTCTTC.

The genes are TRBV4-2 and TRBJ1-2; D perhaps matches TRBD1 (6 bases). Germline-derived CDR1 and CDR2 are LGHNA and YNFKEQ. CDR3 length: 12 residues. V lost 8 bases, J lost 0 bases, and 7 bases lay in between. The CDR3 coding sequence is TGTGCCAGCGAGGGGGCTAACTATGGCTACACCTTC. Translating it yields CASEGANYGYTF.

This chain joins TRBV7-1 and TRBJ2-1; maybe TRBD2 (6 bases). TRBV7-1 is sorted into the ORF group, with uncertain function. V was cut by 4 bases and J by 7 bases, with 17 bases left in between. The CDR3 runs 15 residues. Here the CDR3 DNA reads TGTGCCAGCAGCTTAGACCCGGGACTGCATAATGAGCAGTTCTTC. Translating gives CASSLDPGLHNEQFF.

Remarks on this clone: The same CDR3 arises from other DNA sequences in this sample as well. J is TRBJ2-7 and V is TRBV2; D is undetermined. This CDR3 contains 14 residues. Germline CDR1 and CDR2: SNHLY and FYNNEI. Trimming took off 4 bases at V and 0 bases at J, with 10 bases between the two ends. The CDR3 DNA reads as TGTGCCAGCAGTGGATTAGGCCCCTCCTACGAGCAGTACTTC. It codes for CASSGLGPSYEQYF.

The rearrangement joins TRBV7-2 to TRBJ1-3; TRBD1 is a possible D gene (5 bases). The V and J ends lost 5 bases and 2 bases respectively, with 16 bases between them. The germline CDR1 and CDR2 sequences are SGHTA and FQGNSA. The length of the CDR3 is 16 residues. The CDR3 region has the DNA TGTGCCAGCAGCCCGGCGGGACCATACGCTGGAAACACCATATATTTT. Encoded protein: CASSPAGPYAGNTIYF. Drawing the rest from reference TRBV7-2 and TRBJ1-3, the complete variable domain is GAGVSQSPSNKVTEKGKDVELRCDPISGHTALYWYRQSLGQGLEFLIYFQGNSAPDKSGLPSDRFSAERTGGSVSTLTIQRTQQEDSAVYLCASSPAGPYAGNTIYFGEGSWLTVV.

Note on this clone: This is likely an artifact of a read error, given a far larger clone one base away. The V gene is TRBV30, the J gene TRBJ2-5, with TRBD1 identical over 8 bases. The CDR3 is made up of 13 amino acids. Germline V gives CDR1 GTSNPN, CDR2 SVGIG (reference sequence). J was trimmed by 3 bases and V by 6 bases; bases with no gene match: 6. The CDR3 region has the DNA TGTGCCTGTACCCGGACAGGGAAAGAGACCCAGTACTTC. Amino acids: CACTRTGKETQYF.

This chain connects TRBV5-4 to TRBJ2-6; D is undetermined. Trimming pared 4 bases from V and 4 bases from J, leaving 12 bases between. This CDR3 is 15 amino acids long. Germline CDR1 and CDR2: SGHNT and YYREEE (reference sequence). The CDR3 DNA follows: TGTGCCAGCAGCGGTGGGATTGGCGGGGCCAACGTCCTGACTTTC. This translates into CASSGGIGGANVLTF.

Only a few counts were recorded for this clone. Here the CDR3 DNA reads TGTGCCAGCAGTCTGGGGGGGCCCAGCAATCAGCCCCAGCATTTT. Residues: CASSLGGPSNQPQHF. The V gene is TRBV25-1, the J gene TRBJ1-5; D may be TRBD1 (6 bases). V shed 5 bases and J shed 1 base, with 12 bases lying between them. This CDR3 region has 15 residues. Looked up from germline, CDR1 is MGHDK and CDR2 is SYGVNS.

Concerning this clone: A far larger clone is only one base removed, so a read error is likely. Different DNA sequences within this sample yield the same CDR3. The V and J genes are TRBV4-2 and TRBJ2-2; 12 nucleotides agree with TRBD2. Germline values: CDR1 LGHNA, CDR2 YNFKEQ. CDR3 length: 16 residues. The CDR3 DNA is TGTGCCAGCAGTCTAGCGGGAGGGCTCAACACCGGGGAGCTGTTTTTC. Protein: CASSLAGGLNTGELFF.

The chain carries TRBV6-5 and TRBJ2-2, with a possible D match to TRBD2 (6 bases). Germline CDR1 is MNHEY and CDR2 is SVGAGI. CDR3 length equals 14 residues. The V end was cut by 5 bases, the J end by 5 bases, with 12 bases between. The CDR3 DNA reads TGTGCCAGCAGTCCGCGACTAGTTACCGGGGAGCTGTTTTTT. It yields the protein CASSPRLVTGELFF.

The chain carries TRBV7-9 and TRBJ2-3, with 8 bases that match TRBD2. The CDR3 is 17 residues long. CDR1 and CDR2 from the germline V gene are SEHNR and FQNEAQ (reference sequence). With V trimmed by 3 bases and J by 5 bases, 13 bases remained unmatched. The CDR3 sequence is CASSLTFSGRAGDTQYF. The CDR3 DNA reads TGTGCCAGCAGCTTGACTTTCAGCGGGAGAGCGGGAGATACGCAGTATTTT.

As to this clone: Since a far larger clone is one base different, this is likely a read error. Additional DNA sequences in this sample encode the identical CDR3. The chain links TRBV18 to TRBJ1-1; D possibly corresponds to TRBD1 (5 bases). From germline, CDR1 is KGHSH and CDR2 LQKENI. There are 12 residues in the CDR3. The CDR3 region is CASSPGQGEAFF. The CDR3 region has the DNA TGTGCTAGCTCACCAGGCCAGGGTGAAGCTTTCTTT. Based on the CDR3 plus reference TRBV18 and TRBJ1-1, the full variable domain is NAGVMQNPRHLVRRRGQEARLRCSPMKGHSHVYWYRQLPEEGLKFMVYLQKENIIDESGMPKERFSAEFPKEGPSILRIQQVVRGDSAAYFCASSPGQGEAFFGQGTRLTVV.

V gene TRBV7-8 combines with J gene TRBJ2-3; no clear D. The CDR3 is 16 amino acids. The germline gives CDR1 SGHVS, CDR2 FQNEAQ. V dropped 0 bases and J dropped 2 bases, with 12 bases sitting between them. CDR3 loop: CASSLAPAHPTDTQYF. The CDR3 coding sequence is TGTGCCAGCAGCTTAGCGCCGGCCCATCCCACAGATACGCAGTATTTT.

The rearrangement uses TRBV28 and TRBJ2-4; possible D gene TRBD2, 5 bases. CDR1 MDHEN and CDR2 SYDVKM come from the germline V gene. This CDR3 is built from 11 residues. The V end lost 4 bases, the J end lost 10 bases, and 8 bases lay between the germline ends. CDR3 coding DNA: TGTGCCAGCAGTTCAGCGGTTATTCAGTACTTC. Its protein is CASSSAVIQYF.

This chain uses TRBV7-2 with TRBJ2-1; D is undetermined. V was shortened by 5 bases and J by 4 bases, with 15 bases between the two germline ends. The germline V gene encodes CDR1 SGHTA and CDR2 FQGNSA. The CDR3 consists of 15 residues. The CDR3 here is CASSVQPLGYNEQFF. The CDR3 region has the DNA TGTGCCAGCAGCGTACAGCCCCTGGGGTACAATGAGCAGTTCTTC.

The chain combines TRBV18 with TRBJ2-7; no reliable D call. The germline V and J ends were trimmed by 1 base and 4 bases, with 8 bases remaining between them. The germline V gene has CDR1 KGHSH and CDR2 LQKENI. The CDR3 has 13 residues. The CDR3 loop is CASSPLPAYEQYF. In DNA form, the CDR3 reads TGTGCCAGCTCACCACTTCCCGCTTACGAGCAGTACTTC.

The sample holds one count of this clone. CDR3 nucleotide sequence: TGTGCCAGCAGCTTGGGCAGGATGAACACTGAAGCTTTCTTT. It yields the protein CASSLGRMNTEAFF. The V and J genes are TRBV11-3 and TRBJ1-1; no firm D call. The CDR3 is made up of 14 amino acids. V gave up 3 bases and J gave up 0 bases, with 8 bases separating them. Germline assignment: CDR1 SGHNT and CDR2 YENEEA.

The rearrangement uses TRBV5-4 and TRBJ2-5, with 10 bases matching TRBD2. V lost 4 bases to trimming and J lost 2 bases; unmatched junction nucleotides: 8. Germline V CDR1 and CDR2: SGHNT, YYREEE (reference sequence). The CDR3 extends over 16 amino acids. The CDR3 loop is CASSLPGLAKQETQYF. The CDR3 DNA reads as TGTGCCAGCAGCCTGCCGGGACTAGCGAAGCAAGAGACCCAGTACTTC.

This clone was seen a single time. The V gene is TRBV19, the J gene TRBJ2-1; 10 bases align to TRBD1. This CDR3 spans 15 amino acids. V shed 5 bases, J shed 5 bases, and the junction held 6 bases outside the gene matches. The germline V gene encodes CDR1 LNHDA and CDR2 SQIVND (reference sequence). CDR3 in amino acids: CASSDWDRGHNEQFF. The CDR3 DNA is TGTGCCAGTAGTGATTGGGACAGGGGCCACAATGAGCAGTTCTTC.

The CDR3: CASTQWQGYQPQHF. In DNA form, the CDR3 reads TGTGCCAGCACCCAGTGGCAGGGGTATCAGCCCCAGCATTTT. This rearrangement joins TRBV7-9 to TRBJ1-5; D possibly corresponds to TRBD1 (6 bases). CDR3 size: 14 residues. V was cut by 7 bases and J by 5 bases, with 15 bases left in between. Germline CDR1 and CDR2: SEHNR and FQNEAQ (reference sequence).

The rearrangement joins TRBV7-9 to TRBJ1-5; a possible D gene is TRBD1 (5 bases). The CDR3 contains 15 residues. Looked up from germline, CDR1 is SEHNR and CDR2 is FQNEAQ (reference sequence). V was trimmed by 3 bases and J by 2 bases, leaving 11 bases between them. DNA for the CDR3: TGTGCCAGCAGCTTCGGTGGGGCAGGCAATCAGCCCCAGCATTTT. The encoded protein is CASSFGGAGNQPQHF.